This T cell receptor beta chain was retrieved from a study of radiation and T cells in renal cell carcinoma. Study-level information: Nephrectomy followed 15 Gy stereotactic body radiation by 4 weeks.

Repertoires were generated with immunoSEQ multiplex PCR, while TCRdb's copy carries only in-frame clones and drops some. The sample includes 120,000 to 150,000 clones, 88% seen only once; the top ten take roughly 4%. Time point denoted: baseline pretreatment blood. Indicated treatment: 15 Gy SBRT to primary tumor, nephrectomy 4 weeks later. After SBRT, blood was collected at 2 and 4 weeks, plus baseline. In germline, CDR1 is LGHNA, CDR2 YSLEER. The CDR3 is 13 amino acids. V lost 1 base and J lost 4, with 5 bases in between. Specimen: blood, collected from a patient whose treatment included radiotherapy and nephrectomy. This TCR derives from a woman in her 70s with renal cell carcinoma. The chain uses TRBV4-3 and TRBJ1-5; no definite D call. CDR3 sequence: CASSQVRNQPQHF. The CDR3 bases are TGCGCCAGCAGCCAAGTTAGAAATCAGCCCCAGCATTTT.